The entry that follows covers one T cell receptor beta chain sequence. CD45RO-negative, CCR7-selected cells formed the naive CD8 fraction, which excluded terminally differentiated effector memory CD45RA+ cells. The sample is drawn from a study of shared clonotypes between healthy human individuals. Germline CDR1 and CDR2: MDHEN and SYDVKM. The CDR3 extends over 15 amino acids. Germline trimming cut 4 bases from V and 4 bases from J; bases unmatched to any gene: 10. TCRdb's table, derived via immunoSEQ multiplex PCR, lists solely in-frame clones and lacks some. The table includes 800,000 or so clones, 95% to 97% detected once.

V usage is TRBV28 and J usage is TRBJ2-7; 7 bases agree with TRBD2. The specimen sequenced was naive CD8+ T cells sorted from blood. This receptor was obtained from a man aged 25-40 years in good health. The CDR3 sequence is CASSSPGLTYYEQYF. CDR3 DNA sequence: TGTGCCAGCAGTTCCCCGGGACTAACGTATTACGAGCAGTACTTC.